The clone carrying this T cell receptor beta chain was recorded at least ten times. Its antigen is unidentified. The CDR3 consists of 13 residues. V was cut by 6 bases and J by 4 bases, with 13 bases left in between. The germline CDR1 and CDR2 sequences are DFQATT and SNEGSKA (reference sequence). TCR beta CDR3 region amplification was performed from RNA transcripts. Researchers ran a first-round RT-PCR on the TCR CDR3 using the HTBI primer set. TCRdb re-called the multiplex PCR reads through MiXCR, storing one row per CDR3 protein. The data show 450,000 to 550,000 distinct CDR3 sequences, approximately 25% seen once. Uncontrolled infection, other autoimmune disease, pregnancy or lactation barred patients from enrollment. Clinical symptoms, serum thyroxine, TRAb, thyroid ultrasound and orbital computed tomography informed diagnoses. Cells are PBMCs isolated from around 9.4 ml of fresh blood. The data originate from a study of T cells in Graves' hyperthyroidism and ophthalmopathy.

Study conclusions and caveats: Model predictions of ophthalmopathy came a median around 7.1 months before onset.

This clonotype was sampled from a woman aged 25 to 45 with Graves' ophthalmopathy. The chain uses TRBV20-1 and TRBJ1-5, with D possibly being TRBD1 (5 bases). Specimen: blood. This CDR3 is CSARVGANQPQHF. The CDR3 DNA sequence: TGCAGTGCCCGTGTCGGGGCAAATCAGCCCCAGCATTTT.